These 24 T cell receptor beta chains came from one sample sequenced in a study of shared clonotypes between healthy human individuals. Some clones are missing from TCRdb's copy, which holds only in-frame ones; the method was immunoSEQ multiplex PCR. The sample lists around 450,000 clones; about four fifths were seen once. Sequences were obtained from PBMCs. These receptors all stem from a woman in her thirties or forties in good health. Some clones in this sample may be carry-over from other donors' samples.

The CDR3 sequence is CASSTQTGPGETQYF. The CDR3 nucleotides read TGTGCCAGCAGTACCCAGACAGGCCCAGGGGAGACCCAGTACTTC. The chain employs TRBV7-2 and TRBJ2-5; D perhaps matches TRBD1 (6 bases). The CDR3 is 15 amino acids. Between the trimmed V and J ends, which lost 6 bases and 5 bases, there was a span of 19 bases. Looked up from germline, CDR1 is SGHTA and CDR2 is FQGNSA.

The CDR3 bases are TGTGCCAGCCGTCCCGGGACAGGGCTGTACGACGAGCAGTACTTC. This gives the protein CASRPGTGLYDEQYF. The chain is built from TRBV28 and TRBJ2-7, with 9 bases aligning to TRBD1. Germline V CDR1 and CDR2: MDHEN, SYDVKM. The J segment lost 5 bases and the V segment lost 8 bases, leaving 13 bases of the junction unmatched. CDR3 length: 15 amino acids.

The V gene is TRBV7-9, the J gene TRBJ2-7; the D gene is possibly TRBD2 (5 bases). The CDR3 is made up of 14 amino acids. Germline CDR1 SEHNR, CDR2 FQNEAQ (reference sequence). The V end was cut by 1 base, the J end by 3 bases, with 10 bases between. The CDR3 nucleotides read TGTGCCAGCAGCTTAGTCGGGAATCTCTACGAGCAGTACTTC. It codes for CASSLVGNLYEQYF.

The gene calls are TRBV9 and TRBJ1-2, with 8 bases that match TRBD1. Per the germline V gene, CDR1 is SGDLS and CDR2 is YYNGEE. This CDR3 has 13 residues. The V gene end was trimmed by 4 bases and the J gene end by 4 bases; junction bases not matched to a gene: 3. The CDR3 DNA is TGTGCCAGCAGCCCGGACAGGGCCTATGGCTACACCTTC. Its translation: CASSPDRAYGYTF.

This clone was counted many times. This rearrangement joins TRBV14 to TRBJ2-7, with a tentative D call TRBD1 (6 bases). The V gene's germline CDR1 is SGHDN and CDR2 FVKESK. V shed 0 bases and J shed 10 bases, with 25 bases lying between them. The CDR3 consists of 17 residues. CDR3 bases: TGTGCCAGCAGCCAAGATAACAAGGATCCCAGGGGCCGAGCCCAGTACTTC. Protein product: CASSQDNKDPRGRAQYF.

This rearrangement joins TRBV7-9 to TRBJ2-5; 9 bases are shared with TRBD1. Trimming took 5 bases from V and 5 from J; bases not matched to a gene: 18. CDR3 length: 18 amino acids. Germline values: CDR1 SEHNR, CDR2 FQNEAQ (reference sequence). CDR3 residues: CASSPHLGRTGDVETQYF. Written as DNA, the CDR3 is TGTGCCAGCAGCCCCCATCTGGGCCGGACAGGGGATGTGGAGACCCAGTACTTC. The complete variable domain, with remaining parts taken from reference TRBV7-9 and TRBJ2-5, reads DTGVSQNPRHKITKRGQNVTFRCDPISEHNRLYWYRQTLGQGPEFLTYFQNEAQLEKSRLLSDRFSAERPKGSFSTLEIQRTEQGDSAMYLCASSPHLGRTGDVETQYFGPGTRLLVL.

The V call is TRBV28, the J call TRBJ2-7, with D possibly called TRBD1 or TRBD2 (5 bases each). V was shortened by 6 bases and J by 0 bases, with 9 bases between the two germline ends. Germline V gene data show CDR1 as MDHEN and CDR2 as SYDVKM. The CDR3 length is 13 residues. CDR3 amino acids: CASSWDGSYEQYF. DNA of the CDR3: TGTGCCAGCAGCTGGGACGGCTCCTACGAGCAGTACTTC.

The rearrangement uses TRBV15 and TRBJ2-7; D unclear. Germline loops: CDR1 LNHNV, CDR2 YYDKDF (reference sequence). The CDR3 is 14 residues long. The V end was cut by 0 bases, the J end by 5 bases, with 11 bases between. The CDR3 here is CATSRDVVVHEQYF. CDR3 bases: TGTGCCACCAGCAGAGATGTAGTGGTTCACGAGCAGTACTTC.

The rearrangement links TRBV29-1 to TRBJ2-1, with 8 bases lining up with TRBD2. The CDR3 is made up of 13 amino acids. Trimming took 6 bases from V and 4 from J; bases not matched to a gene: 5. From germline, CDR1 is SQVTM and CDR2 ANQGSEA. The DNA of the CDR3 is TGCAGCGTAAGCGGGAGCGGTTACAATGAGCAGTTCTTC. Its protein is CSVSGSGYNEQFF.

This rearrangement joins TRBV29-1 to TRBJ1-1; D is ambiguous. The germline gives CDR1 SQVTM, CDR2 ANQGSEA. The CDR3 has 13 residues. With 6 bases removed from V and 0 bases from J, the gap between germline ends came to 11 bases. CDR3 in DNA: TGCAGCGTAGCCGGGCAGATGAACACTGAAGCTTTCTTT. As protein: CSVAGQMNTEAFF. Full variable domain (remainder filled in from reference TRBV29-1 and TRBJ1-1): SAVISQKPSRDICQRGTSLTIQCQVDSQVTMMFWYRQQPGQSLTLIATANQGSEATYESGFVIDKFPISRPNLTFSTLTVSNMSPEDSSIYLCSVAGQMNTEAFFGQGTRLTVV.

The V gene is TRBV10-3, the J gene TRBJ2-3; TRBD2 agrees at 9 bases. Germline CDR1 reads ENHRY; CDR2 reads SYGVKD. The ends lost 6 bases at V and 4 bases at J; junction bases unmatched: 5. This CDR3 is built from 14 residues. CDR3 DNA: TGTGCCATCAGGGTAGCGGGAGCGGCAGATACGCAGTATTTT. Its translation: CAIRVAGAADTQYF.

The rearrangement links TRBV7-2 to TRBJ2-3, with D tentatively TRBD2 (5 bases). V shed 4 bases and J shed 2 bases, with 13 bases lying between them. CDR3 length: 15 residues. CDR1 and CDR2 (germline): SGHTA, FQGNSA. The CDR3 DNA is TGTGCCAGCAGCTCAGCGGCCTACATCACAGATACGCAGTATTTT. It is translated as CASSSAAYITDTQYF.

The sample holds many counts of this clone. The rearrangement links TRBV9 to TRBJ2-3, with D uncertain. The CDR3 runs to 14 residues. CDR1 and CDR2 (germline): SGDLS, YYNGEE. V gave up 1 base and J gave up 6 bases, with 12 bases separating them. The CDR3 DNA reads TGTGCCAGCAGCGTATCCATCAGTTCCGATACGCAGTATTTT. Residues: CASSVSISSDTQYF. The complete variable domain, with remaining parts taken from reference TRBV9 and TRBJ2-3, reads DSGVTQTPKHLITATGQRVTLRCSPRSGDLSVYWYQQSLDQGLQFLIQYYNGEERAKGNILERFSAQQFPDLHSELNLSSLELGDSALYFCASSVSISSDTQYFGPGTRLTVL.

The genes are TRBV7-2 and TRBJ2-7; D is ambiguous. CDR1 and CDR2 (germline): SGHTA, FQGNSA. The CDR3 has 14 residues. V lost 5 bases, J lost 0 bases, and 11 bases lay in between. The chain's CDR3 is CASSRVPSSYEQYF. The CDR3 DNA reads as TGTGCCAGCAGCCGGGTCCCGAGCTCCTACGAGCAGTACTTC.

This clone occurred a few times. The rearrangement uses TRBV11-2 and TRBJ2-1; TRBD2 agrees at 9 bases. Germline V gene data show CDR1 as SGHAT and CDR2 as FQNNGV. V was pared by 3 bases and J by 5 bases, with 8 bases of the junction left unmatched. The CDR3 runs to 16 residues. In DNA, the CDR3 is TGTGCCAGCAGCTTGTATGGGAGGACTAGCGACAATGAGCAGTTCTTC. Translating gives CASSLYGRTSDNEQFF.

For the CDR3, the DNA is TGTGCCAGCAGTCGAAGCACAGATACGCAGTATTTT. This sequence encodes CASSRSTDTQYF. This rearrangement joins TRBV6-5 to TRBJ2-3; no definite D call. The CDR3 consists of 12 residues. In germline, CDR1 is MNHEY, CDR2 SVGAGI. V dropped 5 bases and J dropped 0 bases, with 3 bases sitting between them.

The CDR3 reads CASSLNYGYTF. CDR3 in DNA: TGTGCCAGCAGCTTGAACTATGGCTACACCTTC. This chain joins TRBV5-6 and TRBJ1-2; D unclear. The length of the CDR3 is 11 residues. In germline, CDR1 is SGHDT, CDR2 YYEEEE. The V end lost 1 base, the J end lost 2 bases, and 0 bases lay between the germline ends. Full variable domain (missing parts from reference TRBV5-6 and TRBJ1-2): DAGVTQSPTHLIKTRGQQVTLRCSPKSGHDTVSWYQQALGQGPQFIFQYYEEEERQRGNFPDRFSGHQFPNYSSELNVNALLLGDSALYLCASSLNYGYTFGSGTRLTVV.

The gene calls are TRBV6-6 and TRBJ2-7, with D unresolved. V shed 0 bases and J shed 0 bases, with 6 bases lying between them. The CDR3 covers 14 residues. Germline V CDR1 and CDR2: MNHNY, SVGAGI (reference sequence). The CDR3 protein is CASSYSPGSYEQYF. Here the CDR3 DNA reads TGTGCCAGCAGTTACTCCCCAGGCTCCTACGAGCAGTACTTC.

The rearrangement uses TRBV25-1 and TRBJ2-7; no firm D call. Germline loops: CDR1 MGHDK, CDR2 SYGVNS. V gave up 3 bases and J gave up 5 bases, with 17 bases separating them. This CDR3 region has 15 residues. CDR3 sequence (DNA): TGTGCCAGCAGTGATACGGGCAGTCTTTTCAACGAGCAGTACTTC. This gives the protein CASSDTGSLFNEQYF.

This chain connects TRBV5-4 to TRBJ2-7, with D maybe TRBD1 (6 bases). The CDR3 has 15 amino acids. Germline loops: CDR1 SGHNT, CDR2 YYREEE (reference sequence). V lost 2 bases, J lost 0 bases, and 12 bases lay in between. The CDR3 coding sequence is TGTGCCAGCAGCTTCGACAGGCGATCCTCCTACGAGCAGTACTTC. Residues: CASSFDRRSSYEQYF.

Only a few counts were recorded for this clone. CDR3 protein: CASGSGLRETQYF. The CDR3 coding sequence is TGTGCTAGTGGCTCGGGACTGCGAGAGACCCAGTACTTC. The J gene is TRBJ2-5, the V gene TRBV12-5; D may be TRBD2 (6 bases). The CDR3 has 13 residues. Germline values: CDR1 LGHNT, CDR2 FRNRAP. The V gene lost 6 bases and the J gene lost 4 bases, with 12 bases spanning the gap. The full variable domain, rest sourced from reference TRBV12-5 and TRBJ2-5, is DARVTQTPRHKVTEMGQEVTMRCQPILGHNTVFWYRQTMMQGLELLAYFRNRAPLDDSGMPKDRFSAEMPDATLATLKIQPSEPRDSAVYFCASGSGLRETQYFGPGTRLLVL.

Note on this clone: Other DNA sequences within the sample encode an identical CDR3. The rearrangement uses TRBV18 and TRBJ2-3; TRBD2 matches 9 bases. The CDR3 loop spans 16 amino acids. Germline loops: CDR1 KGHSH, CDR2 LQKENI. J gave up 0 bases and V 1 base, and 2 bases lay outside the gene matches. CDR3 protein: CASSPRTSGSTDTQYF. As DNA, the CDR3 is TGTGCCAGCTCACCACGAACTAGCGGGAGCACAGATACGCAGTATTTT.

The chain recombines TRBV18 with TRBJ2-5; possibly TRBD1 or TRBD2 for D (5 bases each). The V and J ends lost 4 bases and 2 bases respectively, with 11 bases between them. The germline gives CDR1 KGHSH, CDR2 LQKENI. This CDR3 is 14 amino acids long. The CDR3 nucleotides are TGTGCCAGCTCACGGGGGACGGAGCAAGAGACCCAGTACTTC. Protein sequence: CASSRGTEQETQYF. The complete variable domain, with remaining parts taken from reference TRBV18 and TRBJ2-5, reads NAGVMQNPRHLVRRRGQEARLRCSPMKGHSHVYWYRQLPEEGLKFMVYLQKENIIDESGMPKERFSAEFPKEGPSILRIQQVVRGDSAAYFCASSRGTEQETQYFGPGTRLLVL.

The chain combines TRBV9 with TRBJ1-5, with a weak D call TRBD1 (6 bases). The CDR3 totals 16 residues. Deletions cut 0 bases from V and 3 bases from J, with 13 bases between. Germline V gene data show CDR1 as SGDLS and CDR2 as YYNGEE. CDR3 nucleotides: TGTGCCAGCAGCGTAGTCCAGGGGACCTACAATCAGCCCCAGCATTTT. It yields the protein CASSVVQGTYNQPQHF.